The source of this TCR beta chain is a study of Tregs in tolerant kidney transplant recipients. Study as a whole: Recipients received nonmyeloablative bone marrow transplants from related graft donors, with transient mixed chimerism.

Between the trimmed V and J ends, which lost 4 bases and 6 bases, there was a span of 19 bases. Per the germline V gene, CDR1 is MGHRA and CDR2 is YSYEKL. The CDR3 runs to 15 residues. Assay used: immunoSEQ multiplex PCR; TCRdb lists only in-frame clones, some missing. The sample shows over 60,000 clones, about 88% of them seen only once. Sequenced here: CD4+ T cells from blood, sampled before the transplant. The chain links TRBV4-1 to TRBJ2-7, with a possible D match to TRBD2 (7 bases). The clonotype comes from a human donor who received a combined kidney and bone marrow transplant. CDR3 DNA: TGCGCCAGCAGCCGCGGGGGCCCTTCTCCTCTCGAGCAGTACTTC. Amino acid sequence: CASSRGGPSPLEQYF.